This T cell receptor beta chain appears in the sequencing data of a study of T cell changes during pregnancy in multiple sclerosis. The V and J ends lost 4 bases and 8 bases, in that order; junction bases with no gene match: 3. The CDR3 runs to 12 residues. CDR1 and CDR2 (germline): GTSNPN, SVGIG (reference sequence). TCRdb's table, derived via immunoSEQ multiplex PCR, lists solely in-frame clones and lacks some. The table lists about 89,000 clones, approximately 94% of them singletons. The starting material was peripheral blood, obtained in the third trimester of pregnancy. This receptor was obtained from a female donor with multiple sclerosis, enrolled in a pregnancy study. The chain combines TRBV30 with TRBJ1-4; 8 bases are shared with TRBD1. The CDR3: CAWTGGGEKLFF. In DNA form, the CDR3 reads TGTGCCTGGACAGGGGGCGGGGAAAAACTGTTTTTT.